These T cell receptor beta chains were read from a single sample in a study of blood T cell repertoires in COVID-19. Profiled with immunoSEQ multiplex PCR; TCRdb holds only in-frame clones, not every one. The sample shows more than 300,000 clones, approximately 87% of them seen only once. What was sequenced was PBMCs or T cells enriched from blood (not recorded which). The receptor set was obtained from a man aged 35-49 years in a cohort exposed to, infected with or recovered from COVID-19 (not recorded which). Each CDR3 is given with its conserved first and last residue. The D gene is left open where the match is weak. The size field is filled for only some rows; it gives once, few, many or a size class.

TRBV18	TRBJ1-1	few	.	CASSLRDSEAFF	TGTGCCAGCTCACTCAGAGACTCTGAAGCTTTCTTT
TRBV5-4	TRBJ2-2	.	TRBD2	CASTLQSGRAVGELFF	TGTGCCAGCACCCTACAGAGTGGGAGGGCCGTCGGGGAGCTGTTTTTT
TRBV19	TRBJ1-5	.	.	CASSIALGEVTQPQHF	TGTGCCAGTAGTATAGCGCTAGGGGAGGTTACTCAGCCCCAGCATTTT
TRBV11-3	TRBJ2-1	.	.	CASSPPGGDYNEQFF	TGTGCCAGCAGCCCCCCGGGCGGGGATTACAATGAGCAGTTCTTC
TRBV11-2	TRBJ2-7	.	.	CASSLGQHSYEQYF	TGTGCCAGCAGCCTCGGACAGCACTCCTACGAGCAGTACTTC
TRBV6-5	TRBJ1-2	.	.	CASEGILRGWGYTF	TGTGCCAGCGAGGGGATCTTGCGGGGTTGGGGCTACACCTTC
TRBV3-1/TRBV3-2	TRBJ1-6	.	.	CASSQETGHSPLHF	TGTGCCAGCAGCCAAGAGACAGGACATTCACCCCTCCACTTT
TRBV27	TRBJ1-4	.	.	CASSSNWAGGKLFF	TGTGCCAGCAGTTCCAATTGGGCCGGAGGAAAACTGTTTTTT
TRBV6-5	TRBJ1-1	once	.	CASSYSKTGGGGEAFF	TGTGCCAGCAGTTACTCAAAAACCGGGGGAGGCGGTGAAGCTTTCTTT
TRBV5-1	TRBJ1-4	.	.	CASSPGGRSTNEKLFF	TGCGCCAGCAGCCCTGGGGGCAGGTCAACTAATGAAAAACTGTTTTTT
TRBV30	TRBJ1-2	once	.	CAWGRKTNYGYTF	TGTGCCTGGGGCAGGAAGACAAACTATGGCTACACCTTC
TRBV5-1	TRBJ1-3	.	TRBD1	CASSVRDRALAGNTIYF	TGCGCCAGCAGCGTACGGGACAGGGCTCTTGCTGGAAACACCATATATTTT
TRBV6-5	TRBJ2-5	.	TRBD2	CASRPLLAGAETQYF	TGTGCCAGCAGACCCCTACTAGCGGGAGCGGAGACCCAGTACTTC
TRBV5-4	TRBJ2-7	.	.	CASSSGYEQYF	TGTGCCAGCAGCTCGGGGTACGAGCAGTACTTC
TRBV11-2	TRBJ1-4	.	TRBD1	CASGKQGATNEKLFF	TGTGCCAGCGGAAAACAGGGGGCAACTAATGAAAAACTGTTTTTT
TRBV29-1	TRBJ1-1	.	.	CSVVELMNTEAFF	TGCAGCGTTGTAGAACTCATGAACACTGAAGCTTTCTTT
TRBV5-1	TRBJ1-1	.	.	CASSLANSGDTEAFF	TGCGCCAGCAGCTTGGCCAACTCAGGGGACACTGAAGCTTTCTTT
TRBV13	TRBJ1-5	.	.	CASSYGRNQPQHF	TGTGCCAGCAGCTACGGGAGGAATCAGCCCCAGCATTTT
TRBV3-1/TRBV3-2	TRBJ1-2	.	TRBD1	CASSLNPTGPHLYGYTF	TGTGCCAGCAGCCTCAACCCGACAGGGCCCCACCTCTATGGCTACACCTTC
TRBV27	TRBJ1-5	.	.	CASSFPNQPQHF	TGTGCCAGCAGTTTTCCGAATCAGCCCCAGCATTTT
TRBV28	TRBJ1-2	.	.	CASSLFGGGFYGYTF	TGTGCCAGCAGTTTATTTGGGGGGGGATTCTATGGCTACACCTTC
TRBV7-9	TRBJ2-7	.	.	CASSLVSSLEQYF	TGTGCCAGCAGCTTAGTAAGTAGTCTCGAGCAGTACTTC
TRBV7-9	TRBJ1-2	.	.	CASSWGGQNYGYTF	TGTGCCAGCAGCTGGGGGGGACAAAACTATGGCTACACCTTC